This T cell receptor (beta chain) appears in the sequencing data of a study of identifying expanded T cells in peripheral blood. Germline V gene lookup returns CDR1 SNHLY and CDR2 FYNNEI. The germline V and J ends were trimmed by 4 bases and 4 bases, with 16 bases remaining between them. The CDR3 extends over 15 amino acids. Points on this clone: Its antigen is unknown.

Study-wide points: Variance in clone template counts between two-week samples significantly increased with total template count across all healthy donors.

TCRdb's table, derived via immunoSEQ multiplex PCR, lists solely in-frame clones and lacks some. Of about 90,000 clones listed, approximately 86% are singletons. The source of this sequence is a person between 18 and 75 years old in good health. The specimen sequenced was blood. The chain carries TRBV2 and TRBJ2-5; tentatively, D is TRBD2 (7 bases). The chain's CDR3 is CASSGTGGRGETQYF. Written as DNA, the CDR3 is TGTGCCAGCAGTGGGACCGGGGGGCGGGGAGAGACCCAGTACTTC.